Shown below are 16 T cell receptor beta chains from a single sample sequenced in a study of CD8+CD57+ T cells in acquired aplastic anemia. Investigators profiled TCR beta VDJ and CDR3 from genomic DNA template. TCRdb itself ran the reads through MiXCR, one entry per CDR3 protein. The sample has 250,000 or so distinct CDR3 sequences, around 46% seen once. CD8+CD57+ cell expansion had been shown by flow cytometry in patients chosen for sequencing. Sequencing was performed on sorted CD4+, CD8+, or CD8+CD57+ T cells (not recorded which) from PBMCs. The receptors were gathered from a human donor with aplastic anemia.

This clonotype occurred many times. The gene calls are TRBV4-1 and TRBJ2-3; possibly TRBD1 for D (6 bases). Germline values: CDR1 MGHRA, CDR2 YSYEKL. Trimming pared 4 bases from V and 0 bases from J, leaving 8 bases between. The CDR3 is made up of 14 amino acids. This CDR3 reads CASSRTESTDTQYF. The CDR3 DNA reads TGCGCCAGCAGCCGGACAGAGAGCACAGATACGCAGTATTTT.

This clonotype was found many times. V usage is TRBV4-1 and J usage is TRBJ2-1; D ambiguous. The CDR3 consists of 15 residues. CDR1 MGHRA and CDR2 YSYEKL come from the germline V gene. V was pared by 1 base and J by 4 bases, with 11 bases between. CDR3: CASSQGPGSYNEQFF. The CDR3 DNA sequence: TGCGCCAGCAGCCAAGGACCCGGATCATACAATGAGCAGTTCTTC.

This clonotype was counted many times. This chain joins TRBV11-2 and TRBJ2-7; D remains unclear. Trimming took 5 bases from V and 2 from J, leaving 4 bases between them. Germline V gives CDR1 SGHAT, CDR2 FQNNGV. This CDR3 contains 11 residues. This CDR3 is CASSQPYEQYF. The CDR3 nucleotides read TGTGCCAGCAGCCAACCCTACGAGCAGTACTTC. Combining the CDR3 with reference TRBV11-2 and TRBJ2-7 gives the whole variable domain EAGVAQSPRYKIIEKRQSVAFWCNPISGHATLYWYQQILGQGPKLLIQFQNNGVVDDSQLPKDRFSAERLKGVDSTLKIQPAKLEDSAVYLCASSQPYEQYFGPGTRLTVT.

This clonotype was picked up many times. The CDR3 region has the DNA TGTGCCAGCAGCTTCCACAGGGGGCTACGGAACACTGAAGCTTTCTTT. Translating it yields CASSFHRGLRNTEAFF. The chain combines TRBV5-5 with TRBJ1-1; 9 bases map to TRBD1. This CDR3 region has 16 residues. The J segment lost 1 base and the V segment lost 2 bases, leaving 6 bases of the junction unmatched. Germline V gene sequence: CDR1 SGHKS, CDR2 YYEKEE (reference sequence).

V and J are TRBV6-5 and TRBJ1-2; D possibly corresponds to TRBD1 (5 bases). CDR1 is MNHEY and CDR2 is SVGAGI in the germline V gene. Trimming stripped 4 bases from V and 14 bases from J, with 17 bases between. The CDR3 is 12 amino acids. CDR3 nucleotide sequence: TGTGCCAGCAGTTCCCTGGGGGGGGGTTTAACCTTC. Translated: CASSSLGGGLTF.

V and J are TRBV15 and TRBJ1-6; no clear D gene. Germline-derived CDR1 and CDR2 are LNHNV and YYDKDF (reference sequence). V gave up 4 bases and J gave up 11 bases, with 12 bases separating them. CDR3 size: 13 residues. CDR3 in amino acids: CATSNLIYAPLHF. The CDR3 DNA sequence: TGTGCCACCAGCAATCTAATCTATGCACCCCTCCACTTT.

CDR3 protein: CASSSTGGGGYTF. The DNA of the CDR3 is TGTGCCAGCAGTTCTACAGGGGGAGGTGGCTACACCTTC. The V call is TRBV7-9, the J call TRBJ1-2; 8 bases map to TRBD1. CDR3 length equals 13 residues. Germline CDR1 is SEHNR and CDR2 is FQNEAQ (reference sequence). Losses at the gene ends were 6 bases for V and 7 bases for J; bases not matched to a gene: 7.

This clonotype was found a few times. The rearrangement uses TRBV7-2 and TRBJ2-7; TRBD2 agrees at 10 bases. There are 14 residues in the CDR3. Looked up from germline, CDR1 is SGHTA and CDR2 is FQGNSA. V dropped 5 bases and J dropped 5; count of bases not matched to a gene: 6. In nucleotides, the CDR3 is TGTGCCAGCAGCCGAGCTAGCGGGAGACACGAGCAGTACTTC. This translates into CASSRASGRHEQYF.

This clonotype was counted at least ten times. The chain employs TRBV20-1 and TRBJ2-7; 11 bases match TRBD2. Germline assignment: CDR1 DFQATT and CDR2 SNEGSKA (reference sequence). The V and J ends lost 0 bases and 7 bases, in that order; junction bases with no gene match: 8. This CDR3 has 15 amino acids. The CDR3: CSARESGLAASEQYF. The CDR3 DNA reads as TGCAGTGCTAGAGAGTCGGGACTAGCGGCCTCTGAGCAGTACTTC.

The chain employs TRBV9 and TRBJ2-5; perhaps TRBD2 as D (5 bases). The germline V gene encodes CDR1 SGDLS and CDR2 YYNGEE. The CDR3 loop spans 14 amino acids. Between the trimmed V and J ends, which lost 0 bases and 5 bases, there was a span of 11 bases. CDR3 coding DNA: TGTGCCAGCAGCGTAGCGGGAATGCAGGAGACCCAGTACTTC. Encoded protein: CASSVAGMQETQYF. The full variable domain, in which reference TRBV9 and TRBJ2-5 provide the parts outside the CDR3, is DSGVTQTPKHLITATGQRVTLRCSPRSGDLSVYWYQQSLDQGLQFLIQYYNGEERAKGNILERFSAQQFPDLHSELNLSSLELGDSALYFCASSVAGMQETQYFGPGTRLLVL.

The V gene is TRBV13, the J gene TRBJ1-1, with D perhaps matching TRBD1 (5 bases). With 5 bases removed from V and 4 bases from J, the gap between germline ends came to 14 bases. CDR1 is PRHDT, CDR2 FYEKMQ, per germline (reference sequence). The length of the CDR3 is 14 residues. For the CDR3, the DNA is TGTGCCAGCAGCGGGGGGGGATCGGGCACTGAAGCTTTCTTT. The encoded protein is CASSGGGSGTEAFF.

This clonotype showed up many times. CDR3 protein: CASSDSRVYTF. DNA for the CDR3: TGTGCCAGCAGCGATTCCAGGGTCTACACCTTC. The J gene is TRBJ1-2, the V gene TRBV9, with D perhaps matching TRBD1 (5 bases). The germline gives CDR1 SGDLS, CDR2 YYNGEE. Trimming took off 3 bases at V and 10 bases at J, with 10 bases between the two ends. CDR3 size: 11 residues.

This clonotype was counted between two and nine times. V is TRBV2 and J is TRBJ2-1, with D hard to call. Trimming took 3 bases from V and 0 from J, leaving 9 bases between them. The CDR3 has 15 residues. Germline V CDR1 and CDR2: SNHLY, FYNNEI. In nucleotides, the CDR3 is TGTGCCAGCAGTGATAGTGAGAGCTCCTACAATGAGCAGTTCTTC. Encoded protein: CASSDSESSYNEQFF.

Comments on this clonotype: A much bigger clone sits one base away, suggesting this may be a read error. This sequence joins TRBV7-9 and TRBJ2-5; 8 nucleotides agree with TRBD1. The better agreement between TRBJ2-7 and the DNA end casts doubt on the J call. Germline V lookup: CDR1 SEHNR, CDR2 FQNEAQ (reference sequence). The CDR3 sequence is 14 residues long. This chain's CDR3 is CASRISTGAHEQYF. The CDR3, as DNA: TGTGCCAGCAGGATATCGACAGGGGCCCACGAGCAGTACTTC.

This clonotype has ten or more counts. This chain uses TRBV19 with TRBJ2-7; D ambiguous. The CDR3 runs 14 residues. CDR1 LNHDA and CDR2 SQIVND come from the germline V gene (reference sequence). Deletions cut 2 bases from V and 7 bases from J, with 15 bases between. The CDR3 sequence is CASSISSSAYEQYF. The CDR3 DNA follows: TGTGCCAGTAGTATATCATCCTCGGCTTATGAGCAGTACTTC.

In its sample, this clonotype was seen many times. The chain is built from TRBV10-3 and TRBJ2-5, with 10 bases lining up with TRBD1. Trimming cost V 2 bases and J 9 bases; bases outside gene matches: 21. CDR3 size: 19 residues. The germline V gene encodes CDR1 ENHRY and CDR2 SYGVKD. CDR3 nucleotides: TGTGCCATCAGTGAGCCGAACGCGCTGGGACAGGGGACGGGAGGGGCCCAGTACTTC. It translates to CAISEPNALGQGTGGAQYF.